This T cell receptor (beta chain) was captured in a study of blood T cell repertoires in COVID-19. Study context: Samples came from the United States, Italy and Spain, spanning acute and convalescent COVID-19.

CDR3 length: 17 amino acids. Losses at the gene ends were 1 base for V and 0 bases for J; bases not matched to a gene: 5. Per germline, CDR1 SGHTA and CDR2 FQGNSA. Clones were read by immunoSEQ multiplex PCR, and TCRdb kept only the in-frame ones, dropping some. The sample lists 200,000 to 300,000 clones, about 86% occurring once. The clonotype was recovered from a man aged 25-45 years with active or convalescent COVID-19. This chain uses TRBV7-2 with TRBJ1-2; 10 positions match TRBD1. Sample: peripheral blood. CDR3 in amino acids: CASSLVGTGAANYGYTF. The CDR3 nucleotides read TGTGCCAGCAGCTTAGTCGGGACAGGGGCTGCTAACTATGGCTACACCTTC.